This TCR beta chain was recovered during a study of T cells in Graves' hyperthyroidism and ophthalmopathy. This clonotype was detected a few times. With 0 bases clipped from V and 1 base from J, the junction kept 6 bases outside the gene matches. CDR1 is LGHNA and CDR2 is YNFKEQ in the germline V gene. The CDR3 has 17 amino acids. Amplified regions were TCR beta CDR3 sequences from RNA transcripts. Using the HTBI primer set, a first-round RT-PCR was run on the TCR CDR3. TCRdb re-called the multiplex PCR reads with MiXCR, one entry per CDR3 protein. The profile shows 700,000 or so distinct CDR3 sequences, around 15% of them singletons.

The chain links TRBV4-2 to TRBJ2-1; 7 bases agree with TRBD2. The sequenced sample consisted of blood. The sequence derives from a man younger than 35 with Graves' hyperthyroidism. DNA for the CDR3: TGTGCCAGCAGCCAAGATGAGGCTAGCGGTTCCTACAATGAGCAGTTCTTC. Translation gives CASSQDEASGSYNEQFF.